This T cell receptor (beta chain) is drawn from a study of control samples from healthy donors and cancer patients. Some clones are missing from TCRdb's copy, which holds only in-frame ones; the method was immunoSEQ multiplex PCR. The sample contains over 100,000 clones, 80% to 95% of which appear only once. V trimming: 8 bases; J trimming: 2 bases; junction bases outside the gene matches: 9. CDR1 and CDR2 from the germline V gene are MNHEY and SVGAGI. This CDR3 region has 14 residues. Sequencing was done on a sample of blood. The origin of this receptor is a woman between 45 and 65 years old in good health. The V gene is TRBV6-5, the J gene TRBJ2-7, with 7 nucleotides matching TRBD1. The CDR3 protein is CASAGAGGPYEQYF. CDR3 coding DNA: TGTGCCAGCGCCGGGGCAGGGGGACCCTACGAGCAGTACTTC.